The 31 T cell receptor beta chains below all came from one sample that was sequenced in a study of monozygotic twins with cystic fibrosis (dated by TCRdb to 2020 to 2023). The library was obtained by the immunoSEQ multiplex PCR assay. TCRdb carries this immuneACCESS record with in-frame sequences only. Its versions omit some clonotypes, under half of them owing to an unresolved V gene in the studies checked, with the rest unexplained. In this sample the table shows several thousand clones, 95% to 98% of which occur a single time. The ten largest clones capture under 3% of the sample. Specimen: blood. All receptors derive from a boy aged 2 to 10 with cystic fibrosis.

The rearrangement joins TRBV5-1 to TRBJ1-2; no clear D gene. Germline V gene sequence: CDR1 SGHRS, CDR2 YFSETQ. The V end lost 3 bases, the J end lost 0 bases, and 9 bases lay between the germline ends. The CDR3 has 14 residues. CDR3 protein: CASSSRRANYGYTF. The DNA for the CDR3 is TGCGCCAGCAGCTCCAGGCGAGCTAACTATGGCTACACCTTC.

J is TRBJ2-5 and V is TRBV7-9, with 7 bases identical to TRBD2. Germline lookup yields CDR1 SEHNR and CDR2 FQNEAQ (reference sequence). CDR3 length equals 14 residues. The junction had 5 bases not matched to a gene; V was cut back by 3 bases and J by 4 bases. This chain's CDR3 is CASSLGPSGETQYF. The CDR3 DNA follows: TGTGCCAGCAGCTTGGGACCTAGCGGAGAGACCCAGTACTTC.

The chain joins TRBV5-1 to TRBJ1-1; 7 nucleotides line up with TRBD1. Germline loops: CDR1 SGHRS, CDR2 YFSETQ. J gave up 7 bases and V 4 bases, and 13 bases lay outside the gene matches. The CDR3 runs 15 residues. DNA for the CDR3: TGCGCCAGCAGCCTGCCGTCAGGGGGACCCAATGAAGCTTTCTTT. It encodes CASSLPSGGPNEAFF.

The count of this clone is one. The chain carries TRBV30 and TRBJ2-1; TRBD2 aligns across 7 bases. CDR1 is GTSNPN, CDR2 SVGIG, per germline (reference sequence). The CDR3 covers 15 residues. With 2 bases clipped from V and 3 bases from J, the junction kept 7 bases outside the gene matches. CDR3 DNA: TGTGCCTGGAGTTTCCGGGACTACCACTACAATGAGCAGTTCTTC. It specifies CAWSFRDYHYNEQFF.

The chain links TRBV7-8 to TRBJ2-1; 10 positions match TRBD2. Trimming removed 0 bases from V and 4 bases from J; junction bases left unmatched: 12. The CDR3 length is 19 residues. Germline V CDR1 and CDR2: SGHVS, FQNEAQ. CDR3 bases: TGTGCCAGCAGCTTAGCTCAATTTCCCGGAGCGGGGGGGTACAATGAGCAGTTCTTC. It codes for CASSLAQFPGAGGYNEQFF.

The rearrangement joins TRBV19 to TRBJ1-1, with a tentative D call TRBD1 (6 bases). Germline assignment: CDR1 LNHDA and CDR2 SQIVND (reference sequence). The V gene lost 4 bases and the J gene lost 3 bases, with 18 bases spanning the gap. CDR3 length: 16 amino acids. The CDR3 nucleotides read TGTGCCAGTAGTACTCCGGGACAAGGCGTTCACACTGAAGCTTTCTTT. Its translation: CASSTPGQGVHTEAFF.

Written as DNA, the CDR3 is TGCGCCAGCAGCTTGGAGCAGGGGAGGATCCAGTTCTTC. It specifies CASSLEQGRIQFF. The chain has TRBV5-1 and TRBJ2-1; TRBD1 or TRBD2 may be the D gene (6 bases each). The CDR3 covers 13 residues. With 0 bases removed from V and 13 bases from J, the gap between germline ends came to 14 bases. CDR1 is SGHRS, CDR2 YFSETQ, per germline.

The chain uses TRBV4-3 and TRBJ1-2; weak D call: TRBD1 (5 bases). This CDR3 region has 16 residues. Germline V gene data show CDR1 as LGHNA and CDR2 as YSLEER. The V and J ends lost 0 bases and 6 bases respectively, with 17 bases between them. CDR3 protein: CASSQDVGPLDHGYTF. The DNA of the CDR3 is TGCGCCAGCAGCCAAGATGTGGGACCCCTGGACCATGGCTACACCTTC.

The chain recombines TRBV5-1 with TRBJ2-6; D unresolved. The CDR3 consists of 17 residues. Germline V gene sequence: CDR1 SGHRS, CDR2 YFSETQ. Trimming pared 4 bases from V and 0 bases from J, leaving 14 bases between. This CDR3 reads CASSPTGRSSGANVLTF. DNA for the CDR3: TGCGCCAGCAGCCCAACCGGACGTTCCTCTGGGGCCAACGTCCTGACTTTC.

CDR3 nucleotide sequence: TGTGCCAGCAGCTTCGAGGGGGCCATGAACACTGAAGCTTTCTTT. Translated, it gives CASSFEGAMNTEAFF. The V gene is TRBV7-2, the J gene TRBJ1-1; 7 nucleotides align to TRBD1. With V trimmed by 3 bases and J by 0 bases, 4 bases remained unmatched. The germline gives CDR1 SGHTA, CDR2 FQGNSA. The CDR3 loop spans 15 amino acids. The full variable domain, its missing parts supplied by reference TRBV7-2 and TRBJ1-1, is GAGVSQSPSNKVTEKGKDVELRCDPISGHTALYWYRQSLGQGLEFLIYFQGNSAPDKSGLPSDRFSAERTGGSVSTLTIQRTQQEDSAVYLCASSFEGAMNTEAFFGQGTRLTVV.

The chain joins TRBV6-5 to TRBJ2-5; maybe TRBD2 (6 bases). Germline lookup yields CDR1 MNHEY and CDR2 SVGAGI. The CDR3 covers 15 residues. The V and J ends lost 0 bases and 1 base respectively, with 9 bases between them. Here the CDR3 reads CASSYSIGGQETQYF. The CDR3 coding sequence is TGTGCCAGCAGTTACTCGATCGGGGGCCAAGAGACCCAGTACTTC.

CDR3 DNA: TGTGCCAGCAGTTACAAATGGACTAGCGGGAACAATGAGCAGTTCTTC. As protein: CASSYKWTSGNNEQFF. The gene calls are TRBV6-5 and TRBJ2-1; 12 bases are a match to TRBD2. Trimming took 2 bases from V and 5 from J; bases not matched to a gene: 4. Germline lookup yields CDR1 MNHEY and CDR2 SVGAGI. The length of the CDR3 is 16 residues.

This sequence joins TRBV4-2 and TRBJ1-1; D remains unclear. V was clipped by 2 bases and J by 1 base, with 2 bases between them. This CDR3 has 12 amino acids. Looked up from germline, CDR1 is LGHNA and CDR2 is YNFKEQ. The CDR3, as DNA: TGTGCCAGCAGCCAATGGAACACTGAAGCTTTCTTT. It is translated as CASSQWNTEAFF.

This chain joins TRBV6-1 and TRBJ2-1, with D uncertain. This CDR3 is built from 15 residues. V lost 6 bases, J lost 0 bases, and 12 bases lay in between. Germline assignment: CDR1 MNHNS and CDR2 SASEGT. Here the CDR3 DNA reads TGTGCCAGCAGAGTGAAAGGGATCTCCTACAATGAGCAGTTCTTC. Amino acid sequence: CASRVKGISYNEQFF.

The chain combines TRBV30 with TRBJ2-7, with D possibly TRBD2 on 5 matching bases. CDR1 is GTSNPN and CDR2 is SVGIG in the germline V gene (reference sequence). The CDR3 consists of 13 residues. Trimming left V 5 bases short and J 1 base short, with 12 bases between. CDR3: CAWEGLGSYEQYF. CDR3 coding DNA: TGTGCCTGGGAGGGCCTCGGGTCCTACGAGCAGTACTTC.

This chain's CDR3 is CASSKRDRGNTEAFF. The CDR3 DNA is TGTGCCAGCAGCAAAAGGGACAGGGGGAACACTGAAGCTTTCTTT. The J gene is TRBJ1-1, the V gene TRBV13, with TRBD1 matching over 10 bases. Trimming cost V 5 bases and J 1 base; bases outside gene matches: 4. Germline V gene data show CDR1 as PRHDT and CDR2 as FYEKMQ (reference sequence). This CDR3 region has 15 residues.

The chain recombines TRBV19 with TRBJ1-2; D perhaps matches TRBD1 (6 bases). Trimming stripped 8 bases from V and 4 bases from J, with 8 bases between. The CDR3 is 11 residues long. Per the germline V gene, CDR1 is LNHDA and CDR2 is SQIVND (reference sequence). CDR3 DNA sequence: TGTGCCAGTGAACAGGGCTATGGCTACACCTTC. Translated, it gives CASEQGYGYTF.

The rearrangement joins TRBV5-6 to TRBJ1-1, with 9 bases that match TRBD1. The CDR3 has 16 residues. J lost 5 bases, V lost 2 bases, and 10 bases had no gene match. Germline lookup yields CDR1 SGHDT and CDR2 YYEEEE. CDR3 region: CASSFSIAGTGTEAFF. Here the CDR3 DNA reads TGTGCCAGCAGCTTCAGCATTGCGGGGACAGGGACTGAAGCTTTCTTT.

V is TRBV6-5 and J is TRBJ2-3; no clear D gene. Germline loops: CDR1 MNHEY, CDR2 SVGAGI. There are 13 residues in the CDR3. V lost 4 bases, J lost 5 bases, and 10 bases lay in between. The CDR3 DNA sequence: TGTGCCAGCAGTTTGGTCTATGGAGATACGCAGTATTTT. It yields the protein CASSLVYGDTQYF.

This clone was recorded once. The CDR3 sequence: CASSDSGYQPQHF. CDR3 sequence (DNA): TGTGCCAGCAGTGATAGTGGGTATCAGCCCCAGCATTTT. This chain uses TRBV2 with TRBJ1-5; no clear D gene. Trimming cost V 3 bases and J 5 bases, with 8 bases left between them. This CDR3 is built from 13 residues. Germline V gene data show CDR1 as SNHLY and CDR2 as FYNNEI. Combining the CDR3 with reference TRBV2 and TRBJ1-5 gives the whole variable domain EPEVTQTPSHQVTQMGQEVILRCVPISNHLYFYWYRQILGQKVEFLVSFYNNEISEKSEIFDDQFSVERPDGSNFTLKIRSTKLEDSAMYFCASSDSGYQPQHFGDGTRLSIL.

The J gene is TRBJ2-2, the V gene TRBV4-3; 11 nucleotides match TRBD1. With 3 bases clipped from V and 8 bases from J, the junction kept 11 bases outside the gene matches. The CDR3 has 17 residues. Germline values: CDR1 LGHNA, CDR2 YSLEER. The CDR3 reads CASSQRAGQGAGGELFF. The CDR3 coding sequence is TGCGCCAGCAGCCAGAGGGCCGGACAGGGGGCAGGAGGGGAGCTGTTTTTT.

The chain carries TRBV18 and TRBJ2-3; D possibly matches TRBD1 or TRBD2 (5 bases each). Germline CDR1 and CDR2: KGHSH and LQKENI. CDR3 length: 15 residues. The V end lost 1 base, the J end lost 4 bases, and 12 bases lay between the germline ends. The CDR3 region is CASSPRGSLADTQYF. CDR3 nucleotide sequence: TGTGCCAGCTCACCACGGGGGTCCCTTGCAGATACGCAGTATTTT.

DNA for the CDR3: TGTGCCAGCACTGTGGTCGGAGACTATGGCTACACCTTC. It is translated as CASTVVGDYGYTF. This chain joins TRBV2 and TRBJ1-2; D call uncertain. Germline-derived CDR1 and CDR2 are SNHLY and FYNNEI. This CDR3 contains 13 residues. The V end lost 7 bases, the J end lost 3 bases, and 12 bases lay between the germline ends.

The chain combines TRBV7-2 with TRBJ2-3; the match to TRBD2 covers 7 bases. Germline lookup yields CDR1 SGHTA and CDR2 FQGNSA. The V and J ends lost 6 bases and 3 bases, in that order; junction bases with no gene match: 6. This CDR3 spans 14 amino acids. CDR3 bases: TGTGCCAGCAGTCGGGGGGAGGATACAGATACGCAGTATTTT. It specifies CASSRGEDTDTQYF.

The CDR3 spells CATSRGRGGAAGELFF. The DNA of the CDR3 is TGTGCCACCAGCAGAGGGCGCGGGGGGGCCGCGGGGGAGCTGTTTTTT. V gene TRBV15 combines with J gene TRBJ2-2; 9 bases map to TRBD2. CDR3 length: 16 amino acids. Germline V gene data show CDR1 as LNHNV and CDR2 as YYDKDF (reference sequence). The junction had 8 bases not matched to a gene; V was cut back by 1 base and J by 8 bases.

The gene calls are TRBV9 and TRBJ1-4, with 11 bases aligning to TRBD1. The CDR3 covers 15 residues. Germline CDR1 and CDR2: SGDLS and YYNGEE. Trimming at V came to 2 bases and at J to 7 bases, leaving 4 bases not matched to a gene. CDR3 loop: CASSVSGQGAEKLFF. The CDR3 DNA reads as TGTGCCAGCAGCGTCAGTGGACAGGGGGCTGAAAAACTGTTTTTT.

This rearrangement joins TRBV11-3 to TRBJ1-2, with unresolved D. CDR1 is SGHNT and CDR2 is YENEEA in the germline V gene. V gave up 5 bases and J gave up 6 bases, with 19 bases separating them. The CDR3 covers 15 residues. The CDR3 sequence is CASSLSLWQRDGYTF. For the CDR3, the DNA is TGTGCCAGCAGCCTATCCCTTTGGCAACGGGATGGCTACACCTTC. The full variable domain, its missing parts supplied by reference TRBV11-3 and TRBJ1-2, is EAGVVQSPRYKIIEKKQPVAFWCNPISGHNTLYWYLQNLGQGPELLIRYENEEAVDDSQLPKDRFSAERLKGVDSTLKIQPAELGDSAVYLCASSLSLWQRDGYTFGSGTRLTVV.

The chain has TRBV6-5 and TRBJ2-3; D unclear. Germline CDR1 MNHEY, CDR2 SVGAGI. The CDR3 sequence is 12 residues long. The V end lost 4 bases, the J end lost 6 bases, and 8 bases lay between the germline ends. CDR3 coding DNA: TGTGCCAGCAGTTTCATCTGGGATACGCAGTATTTT. This translates into CASSFIWDTQYF.

This clone was seen just once. The CDR3 bases are TGTGCCAGCAGTGTGGGACTAGCGGAGTACCAAGAGACCCAGTACTTC. Translated, it gives CASSVGLAEYQETQYF. The chain carries TRBV5-4 and TRBJ2-5; 11 bases fit TRBD2. The CDR3 covers 16 residues. Germline CDR1 SGHNT, CDR2 YYREEE (reference sequence). V gave up 5 bases and J gave up 0 bases; unmatched junction bases: 6.

This sequence joins TRBV9 and TRBJ1-1; maybe TRBD1 (6 bases). The V and J ends lost 2 bases and 2 bases respectively, with 19 bases between them. Germline V gene sequence: CDR1 SGDLS, CDR2 YYNGEE. The CDR3 has 17 amino acids. In nucleotides, the CDR3 is TGTGCCAGCAGCGTTGGTCCCACGACAGGAATAAACACTGAAGCTTTCTTT. This translates into CASSVGPTTGINTEAFF. The complete variable domain, with remaining parts taken from reference TRBV9 and TRBJ1-1, reads DSGVTQTPKHLITATGQRVTLRCSPRSGDLSVYWYQQSLDQGLQFLIQYYNGEERAKGNILERFSAQQFPDLHSELNLSSLELGDSALYFCASSVGPTTGINTEAFFGQGTRLTVV.

The rearrangement links TRBV7-2 to TRBJ1-6; D might be TRBD1 (5 bases). The CDR3 spans 13 residues. Trimming shortened V by 5 bases and J by 11 bases, and 13 bases separated the two germline ends. Per germline, CDR1 SGHTA and CDR2 FQGNSA. CDR3 sequence reads: CASSPRSGAPLHF. CDR3 bases: TGTGCCAGCAGCCCACGCTCGGGGGCACCCCTCCACTTT.